One and the same sample provided the 20 T cell receptor beta chains below, sequenced in a study of blood T cells in healthy people across ages. Through a sample-barcoded 5' primer and a J-beta primer mix, a second PCR was run for about 6 to 11 cycles. One entry per CDR3 protein, called by TCRdb with MiXCR from the 5' RACE reads. This sample has around 1.1 million distinct CDR3 sequences, with around two fifths found just once. The source material was blood. These receptors were obtained from a young man in good health.

This clonotype was counted only a few times. V gene TRBV12-3 or TRBV12-4 combines with J gene TRBJ1-4, with a weak D call TRBD1 (5 bases). Trimming shortened V by 7 bases and J by 1 base, and 10 bases separated the two germline ends. The CDR3 sequence is 14 residues long. The CDR3 nucleotides read TGTGCCAGCATCAAAAGGGGAACTAATGAAAAACTGTTTTTT. It encodes CASIKRGTNEKLFF.

This clonotype was observed a handful of times. This chain uses TRBV12-3 or TRBV12-4 with TRBJ1-1; no firm D call. This CDR3 is 13 amino acids long. The V end was cut by 1 base, the J end by 10 bases, with 13 bases between. The CDR3 nucleotides are TGTGCCAGCAGTTTAGACTCCCCCTACGGAGCTTTCTTT. Protein: CASSLDSPYGAFF.

This clonotype was picked up many times. V is TRBV4-3 and J is TRBJ2-1; D may be TRBD1 (5 bases). Trimming removed 0 bases from V and 4 bases from J, with 13 bases in between. The CDR3 is 16 residues long. Germline values: CDR1 LGHNA, CDR2 YSLEER. DNA of the CDR3: TGCGCCAGCAGCCAAGATTGGGCAGGGTTTTACAATGAGCAGTTCTTC. Translated: CASSQDWAGFYNEQFF.

The V gene is TRBV6-1, the J gene TRBJ1-1, with D maybe TRBD1 (6 bases). Germline CDR1 reads MNHNS; CDR2 reads SASEGT. The ends were cut back, 7 bases at V and 11 bases at J, with 26 bases in the middle. CDR3 length: 15 residues. CDR3 protein: CASNEDPNREGRAFF. CDR3 in DNA: TGTGCCAGCAACGAGGATCCGAACAGGGAAGGGAGGGCTTTCTTT.

The chain uses TRBV28 and TRBJ2-5; 8 bases line up with TRBD1. V shed 6 bases and J 11 bases; nucleotides not matched to a gene: 11. Germline V gene lookup returns CDR1 MDHEN and CDR2 SYDVKM. This CDR3 is 13 amino acids long. The CDR3 spells CASSGGQVEEQYF. CDR3 DNA sequence: TGTGCCAGCAGCGGGGGACAGGTTGAAGAGCAGTACTTC.

J is TRBJ1-2 and V is TRBV12-3 or TRBV12-4, with no clear D. V shed 3 bases and J shed 4 bases, with 12 bases lying between them. The CDR3 contains 14 residues. CDR3 bases: TGTGCCAGCAGTTTGAGTGAGGATGGCTATGGCTACACCTTC. Translating gives CASSLSEDGYGYTF.

This clonotype was seen a few times. This chain connects TRBV20-1 to TRBJ2-5; a weak D match, TRBD1 (6 bases). Trimming shortened V by 3 bases and J by 5 bases, and 22 bases separated the two germline ends. Per the germline V gene, CDR1 is DFQATT and CDR2 is SNEGSKA (reference sequence). This CDR3 region has 16 residues. The CDR3 nucleotides are TGCAGTGCTAGGCATTCTCACAGGGCCCTGGTGGAGACCCAGTACTTC. This gives the protein CSARHSHRALVETQYF.

In its sample, this clonotype was seen a few times. The gene calls are TRBV7-9 and TRBJ2-1; D may be TRBD1 (5 bases). The CDR3 has 14 amino acids. V dropped 10 bases and J dropped 8 bases, with 21 bases sitting between them. Germline V gene data show CDR1 as SEHNR and CDR2 as FQNEAQ (reference sequence). The CDR3 sequence: CATQWETDSDEQFF. The CDR3 region has the DNA TGTGCCACCCAGTGGGAAACAGACAGCGATGAGCAGTTCTTC.

At least ten counts were recorded for this clonotype. A read error may produce the germline difference seen at one junction end. V and J are TRBV5-1 and TRBJ2-7; D unresolved. Germline CDR1 and CDR2: SGHRS and YFSETQ. The CDR3 sequence is 12 residues long. CDR3 region: CASSLEYNEQYF. In nucleotides, the CDR3 is TGTGCCAGCAGCTTGGAATACAATGAGCAGTACTTC.

There are many counts of this clonotype. The CDR3 region is CSTSWGPNEKLFF. CDR3 DNA sequence: TGCAGTACCTCGTGGGGGCCTAATGAAAAACTGTTTTTT. The rearrangement uses TRBV20-1 and TRBJ1-4; D is perhaps TRBD1 (6 bases). Germline-derived CDR1 and CDR2 are DFQATT and SNEGSKA (reference sequence). Trimming took off 8 bases at V and 3 bases at J, with 13 bases between the two ends. The CDR3 has 13 residues.

The chain has TRBV3-1 and TRBJ2-7; D is undetermined. Trimming left V 3 bases short and J 7 bases short, with 16 bases between. This CDR3 is 14 amino acids long. Germline values: CDR1 LGHDT, CDR2 YNNKEL (reference sequence). CDR3 coding DNA: TGTGCCAGCAGCCAGGGCGGAGTCGGCTGGGAGCAGTACTTC. Encoded protein: CASSQGGVGWEQYF.

This clonotype was detected ten times or more. V and J are TRBV13 and TRBJ2-5; 7 bases are shared with TRBD2. V lost 1 base and J lost 4; bases outside the gene matches: 3. The CDR3 has 14 amino acids. Germline CDR1 PRHDT, CDR2 FYEKMQ (reference sequence). DNA for the CDR3: TGTGCCAGCAGCTTAGCGGGGGGAAGAGAGACCCAGTACTTC. Amino acids: CASSLAGGRETQYF.

The chain links TRBV10-3 to TRBJ2-1; 8 bases line up with TRBD2. CDR1 is ENHRY, CDR2 SYGVKD, per germline. CDR3 length: 14 amino acids. Trimming cost V 2 bases and J 14 bases; bases outside gene matches: 11. In DNA, the CDR3 is TGTGCCATCAGTGAGCGGGAGCGGGGGCATTTAAAGTTCTTC. It encodes CAISERERGHLKFF.

This clonotype was observed at least ten times. The rearrangement joins TRBV20-1 to TRBJ2-1; 8 bases agree with TRBD2. The germline CDR1 and CDR2 sequences are DFQATT and SNEGSKA (reference sequence). The V gene end was trimmed by 3 bases and the J gene end by 4 bases; junction bases not matched to a gene: 11. This CDR3 is built from 16 residues. CDR3 nucleotide sequence: TGCAGTGCTAGGGGTCAAACGGGACTAGGATACAATGAGCAGTTCTTC. Protein product: CSARGQTGLGYNEQFF.

The rearrangement joins TRBV5-1 to TRBJ1-1; D ambiguous. The length of the CDR3 is 13 residues. V was clipped by 3 bases and J by 4 bases, with 10 bases between them. The germline V gene has CDR1 SGHRS and CDR2 YFSETQ. The CDR3 DNA reads as TGCGCCAGCAGCTACGGAGGCAGCACTGAAGCTTTCTTT. Protein sequence: CASSYGGSTEAFF.

The chain recombines TRBV2 with TRBJ2-7; D is possibly TRBD1 or TRBD2 (5 bases each). V lost 6 bases to trimming and J lost 2 bases, with 11 bases between them. CDR3 size: 13 residues. Per the germline V gene, CDR1 is SNHLY and CDR2 is FYNNEI. The CDR3 protein is CASSGEGTYEQYF. CDR3 sequence (DNA): TGTGCCAGCAGCGGAGAGGGGACCTACGAGCAGTACTTC.

This clonotype was seen a handful of times. J is TRBJ2-1 and V is TRBV20-1, with D possibly called TRBD1 or TRBD2 (5 bases each). This CDR3 contains 16 residues. CDR1 and CDR2 from the germline V gene are DFQATT and SNEGSKA (reference sequence). V was cut by 5 bases and J by 1 base, with 18 bases left in between. This CDR3 is CSAVTGRRASYNEQFF. In DNA form, the CDR3 reads TGCAGTGCTGTTACGGGACGGAGAGCGTCCTACAATGAGCAGTTCTTC.

The J gene is TRBJ2-2, the V gene TRBV2; D remains unclear. Trimming removed 8 bases from V and 5 bases from J, with 9 bases in between. The germline V gene has CDR1 SNHLY and CDR2 FYNNEI. CDR3 length: 12 residues. CDR3 DNA sequence: TGTGCCAGCCTTGAACAAACCGGGGAGCTGTTTTTT. It encodes CASLEQTGELFF.

The chain joins TRBV7-2 to TRBJ2-7, with TRBD1 matching 11 bases. Losses at the gene ends were 1 base for V and 2 bases for J; bases not matched to a gene: 7. There are 17 residues in the CDR3. Per germline, CDR1 SGHTA and CDR2 FQGNSA. CDR3 protein: CASSLGPGQGETYEQYF. The CDR3 nucleotides read TGTGCCAGCAGCTTAGGCCCGGGACAGGGGGAAACCTACGAGCAGTACTTC.

The rearrangement uses TRBV5-6 and TRBJ2-6; 7 positions match TRBD2. The CDR3 is made up of 16 amino acids. CDR1 and CDR2 (germline): SGHDT, YYEEEE. The J segment lost 2 bases and the V segment lost 1 base, leaving 3 bases of the junction unmatched. The CDR3 DNA follows: TGTGCCAGCAGCTTGTTTCGGGGGGCTGGGGCCAACGTCCTGACTTTC. Translated, it gives CASSLFRGAGANVLTF.